These T cell receptor beta chains were read from a single sample in a study of shared clonotypes between healthy human individuals. Using immunoSEQ multiplex PCR, the repertoire was profiled, and TCRdb retains in-frame clones only, with some absent. The sample holds about 2,500,000 clones; approximately 92% are singletons and the top ten take about 0.13%. The source material was naive CD4+ T cells sorted from blood. These TCRs come from a man aged 18 to 35 in good health. CDR3s include the opening cysteine and the closing phenylalanine or tryptophan. The order of the fields is V gene, clone size, D gene, J gene, CDR3 protein, CDR3 DNA. The D gene is left open where the match is weak. Clone size is stated in some rows and not others, as once, few, many or a class when expanded.

V: TRBV30
size: -
D: -
J: TRBJ2-5
CDR3: CAWSGEWKTQYF
DNA: TGTGCCTGGAGTGGAGAGTGGAAGACCCAGTACTTC

V: TRBV11-2
size: -
D: -
J: TRBJ1-1
CDR3: CAGSRLAGINTEAFF
DNA: TGTGCCGGATCCCGTTTAGCGGGGATTAACACTGAAGCTTTCTTT

V: TRBV7-6
size: once
D: -
J: TRBJ2-1
CDR3: CASSFPPGEQFF
DNA: TGTGCCAGCAGCTTTCCCCCCGGTGAGCAGTTCTTC

V: TRBV7-2
size: -
D: -
J: TRBJ2-2
CDR3: CASSSEGAGNTGELFF
DNA: TGTGCCAGCAGCTCGGAGGGAGCCGGGAACACCGGGGAGCTGTTTTTT

V: TRBV19
size: -
D: -
J: TRBJ1-5
CDR3: CASSINSQPQHF
DNA: TGTGCCAGTAGTATAAACTCGCAGCCCCAGCATTTT

V: TRBV5-1
size: -
D: -
J: TRBJ2-3
CDR3: CASSRVGDTQYF
DNA: TGCGCCAGCAGCCGAGTAGGAGATACGCAGTATTTT

V: TRBV14
size: -
D: -
J: TRBJ2-3
CDR3: CASSQFAGSSTDTQYF
DNA: TGTGCCAGCAGCCAATTTGCCGGGTCTAGCACAGATACGCAGTATTTT

V: TRBV5-1
size: -
D: TRBD2
J: TRBJ2-4
CDR3: CASRGLAGEHGELAKNIQYF
DNA: TGCGCCAGCAGGGGACTAGCGGGGGAGCATGGAGAACTAGCCAAAAACATTCAGTACTTC

V: TRBV19
size: -
D: -
J: TRBJ1-5
CDR3: CASSTIGGAGSQPQHF
DNA: TGTGCCAGTAGTACCATAGGGGGGGCAGGGAGTCAGCCCCAGCATTTT

V: TRBV19
size: -
D: TRBD1
J: TRBJ2-2
CDR3: CASSSPTGGIDTGELFF
DNA: TGTGCCAGTAGTAGCCCGACAGGGGGCATCGACACCGGGGAGCTGTTTTTT

V: TRBV6-6
size: -
D: -
J: TRBJ1-5
CDR3: CASSYSRDQPQHF
DNA: TGTGCCAGCAGTTACTCCCGGGATCAGCCCCAGCATTTT

V: TRBV9
size: -
D: -
J: TRBJ2-7
CDR3: CASSVEQSTYEQYF
DNA: TGTGCCAGCAGCGTAGAACAGTCGACCTACGAGCAGTACTTC

V: TRBV7-2
size: once
D: TRBD2
J: TRBJ2-7
CDR3: CASSLSRASGRYEQYF
DNA: TGTGCCAGCAGCTTGAGTCGGGCTAGCGGGAGGTACGAGCAGTACTTC

V: TRBV5-1
size: few
D: -
J: TRBJ2-5
CDR3: CASSLDFQETQYF
DNA: TGCGCCAGCAGCTTGGACTTCCAAGAGACCCAGTACTTC

V: TRBV9
size: -
D: TRBD2
J: TRBJ2-5
CDR3: CASSSRLAGEETQYF
DNA: TGTGCCAGCAGCTCTCGACTAGCGGGAGAAGAGACCCAGTACTTC

V: TRBV7-8
size: once
D: -
J: TRBJ1-3
CDR3: CASSLQGVTGNTIYF
DNA: TGTGCCAGCAGCTTACAAGGGGTGACTGGAAACACCATATATTTT

V: TRBV5-1
size: once
D: -
J: TRBJ2-2
CDR3: CASSTNDRPIGPGELFF
DNA: TGCGCCAGCAGCACCAACGACAGGCCCATCGGCCCCGGGGAGCTGTTTTTT

V: TRBV10-3
size: -
D: -
J: TRBJ2-3
CDR3: CASTPRGSTDTQYF
DNA: TGTGCCTCCACCCCGAGGGGTAGCACAGATACGCAGTATTTT

V: TRBV29-1
size: -
D: TRBD2
J: TRBJ2-1
CDR3: CSAALAGGYNEQFF
DNA: TGCAGCGCGGCACTAGCGGGGGGGTACAATGAGCAGTTCTTC

V: TRBV30
size: -
D: TRBD1
J: TRBJ1-2
CDR3: CAWSARGGYGYTF
DNA: TGTGCCTGGAGTGCCAGGGGGGGCTATGGCTACACCTTC

V: TRBV5-1
size: -
D: -
J: TRBJ1-6
CDR3: CASSSSGTFNSPLHF
DNA: TGCGCCAGCAGCTCTTCCGGGACTTTTAATTCACCCCTCCACTTT

V: TRBV7-8
size: -
D: -
J: TRBJ1-2
CDR3: CASSLGGGYTF
DNA: TGTGCCAGCAGCTTAGGTGGGGGCTACACCTTC

V: TRBV7-2
size: -
D: -
J: TRBJ2-7
CDR3: CASSTGSTYEQYF
DNA: TGTGCCAGCAGTACAGGATCAACCTACGAGCAGTACTTC

V: TRBV30
size: -
D: -
J: TRBJ2-2
CDR3: CAWSVQSQKVFSMLFF
DNA: TGTGCCTGGAGTGTACAGAGCCAAAAGGTGTTCTCTATGCTGTTTTTT

V: TRBV11-2
size: -
D: -
J: TRBJ2-5
CDR3: CASSLTDSKETQYF
DNA: TGTGCCAGCAGCTTGACCGACAGTAAAGAGACCCAGTACTTC

V: TRBV28
size: -
D: -
J: TRBJ2-5
CDR3: CASRDVGTLQETQYF
DNA: TGTGCCAGCCGCGATGTGGGGACCCTCCAAGAGACCCAGTACTTC

V: TRBV19
size: -
D: TRBD2
J: TRBJ2-5
CDR3: CASSPSDGGELRETQYF
DNA: TGTGCCAGTAGTCCTAGTGATGGGGGGGAGTTACGAGAGACCCAGTACTTC

V: TRBV6-1
size: -
D: -
J: TRBJ2-3
CDR3: CASRSLGRSTDTQYF
DNA: TGTGCCAGCAGGAGCCTGGGTAGGAGCACAGATACGCAGTATTTT

V: TRBV10-2
size: -
D: TRBD1
J: TRBJ1-1
CDR3: CAGTGEGTEAFF
DNA: TGCGCCGGCACAGGGGAAGGGACTGAAGCTTTCTTT

V: TRBV5-1
size: -
D: -
J: TRBJ2-5
CDR3: CASSPGGAQETQYF
DNA: TGCGCCAGCAGCCCCGGGGGAGCCCAAGAGACCCAGTACTTC

V: TRBV28
size: once
D: TRBD1
J: TRBJ1-2
CDR3: CASRLTGGFGYTF
DNA: TGTGCCAGCAGGTTGACAGGGGGCTTTGGCTACACCTTC

V: TRBV28
size: once
D: -
J: TRBJ1-1
CDR3: CASSLSVPGFAEAFF
DNA: TGTGCCAGCAGTTTATCTGTCCCAGGGTTCGCTGAAGCTTTCTTT

V: TRBV28
size: -
D: -
J: TRBJ2-7
CDR3: CASGAGRYEQYF
DNA: TGTGCTTCCGGGGCGGGCCGCTACGAGCAGTACTTC

V: TRBV19
size: few
D: TRBD1
J: TRBJ1-2
CDR3: CASSPRDRVYGYTF
DNA: TGTGCCAGTAGTCCCCGGGACAGGGTGTATGGCTACACCTTC